The next 17 T cell receptor beta chains were all read from a single sample in a study of shared clonotypes between healthy human individuals. The method was immunoSEQ multiplex PCR; TCRdb's version includes in-frame clones alone and lacks a portion of them. The sample carries 2 million to 2.5 million clones, just over 90% recorded once. Naivety among CD8 cells was defined by CD45RO negativity and positive CCR7 selection, thereby excluding terminally differentiated effector memory CD45RA+ cells. The sequenced sample consisted of naive CD8+ T cells from PBMCs. The origin of the receptors is a man aged 18 to 29 in good health. Some clones in this sample may be carry-over from other donors' samples.

This clone appeared a single time. This chain joins TRBV6-5 and TRBJ1-1, with TRBD1 as a possible D gene (6 bases). V dropped 0 bases and J dropped 0 bases, with 11 bases sitting between them. The germline gives CDR1 MNHEY, CDR2 SVGAGI. The CDR3 is 16 residues long. The CDR3, as DNA: TGTGCCAGCAGTTACTCCGGACAGAGAATGAACACTGAAGCTTTCTTT. The encoded protein is CASSYSGQRMNTEAFF.

The chain employs TRBV28 and TRBJ2-5; TRBD2 agrees at 7 bases. Trimming removed 6 bases from V and 4 bases from J; junction bases left unmatched: 11. The CDR3 totals 15 residues. CDR1 is MDHEN, CDR2 SYDVKM, per germline. The CDR3 DNA sequence: TGTGCCAGCAGAGGTCTCGGGGGGTTTCCAGAGACCCAGTACTTC. Its translation: CASRGLGGFPETQYF.

The V gene is TRBV27, the J gene TRBJ1-1; TRBD1 is a possible D gene (6 bases). This CDR3 has 14 residues. From germline, CDR1 is MNHEY and CDR2 SMNVEV (reference sequence). Trimming removed 3 bases at V and 5 bases at J, with 13 bases between. The CDR3 protein is CASSFSLRGTEAFF. In nucleotides, the CDR3 is TGTGCCAGCAGTTTCTCACTCAGGGGAACTGAAGCTTTCTTT.

The rearrangement links TRBV7-7 to TRBJ2-7, with a weak D call TRBD1 (6 bases). The V gene lost 5 bases and the J gene lost 6 bases, with 20 bases spanning the gap. From germline, CDR1 is SSHAT and CDR2 FNYEAQ (reference sequence). The CDR3 has 15 residues. The CDR3 is CASSPRGPPWGEQYF. CDR3 DNA: TGTGCCAGCAGCCCCAGGGGACCTCCCTGGGGCGAGCAGTACTTC.

The chain couples TRBV29-1 to TRBJ2-5, with unresolved D. The J call is uncertain, as TRBJ2-7 better fits the DNA end. There are 11 residues in the CDR3. Germline values: CDR1 SQVTM, CDR2 ANQGSEA. CDR3 loop: CSALSSYEQYF. In DNA, the CDR3 is TGCAGCGCCCTAAGCTCCTACGAGCAGTACTTC.

This rearrangement joins TRBV7-2 to TRBJ2-3; possible D gene TRBD2, 6 bases. CDR1 is SGHTA and CDR2 is FQGNSA in the germline V gene. V was cut by 1 base and J by 6 bases, with 11 bases left in between. The CDR3 length is 14 residues. Written as DNA, the CDR3 is TGTGCCAGCAGCTTAGTTGGGGGGAAGGATACGCAGTATTTT. This encodes CASSLVGGKDTQYF.

J is TRBJ2-7 and V is TRBV5-1; 8 bases are a match to TRBD2. Losses at the gene ends were 2 bases for V and 3 bases for J; bases not matched to a gene: 19. Germline V gives CDR1 SGHRS, CDR2 YFSETQ. This CDR3 spans 19 amino acids. The CDR3 coding sequence is TGCGCCAGCAGCTTTTCCCAGGACGGAGGGGCGGGAGGTTTCTACGAGCAGTACTTC. Translating it yields CASSFSQDGGAGGFYEQYF.

The rearrangement uses TRBV19 and TRBJ2-3; 14 nucleotides agree with TRBD2. V was pared by 5 bases and J by 2 bases, with 9 bases of the junction left unmatched. The germline V gene has CDR1 LNHDA and CDR2 SQIVND (reference sequence). CDR3 length equals 18 residues. CDR3 sequence (DNA): TGTGCCAGTAGTCCTAGTGGGACTAGCGGGAGTACCACAGATACGCAGTATTTT. The encoded protein is CASSPSGTSGSTTDTQYF.

CDR3 loop: CSVEDRDAEQYF. In DNA form, the CDR3 reads TGCAGCGTTGAGGACAGGGACGCCGAGCAGTACTTC. The rearrangement links TRBV29-1 to TRBJ2-7; 8 nucleotides agree with TRBD1. The germline gives CDR1 SQVTM, CDR2 ANQGSEA. The CDR3 is made up of 12 amino acids. Trimming cost V 3 bases and J 6 bases; bases outside gene matches: 4.

The V call is TRBV6-5, the J call TRBJ1-1, with 7 positions matching TRBD1. Trimming cost V 5 bases and J 7 bases; bases outside gene matches: 10. CDR3 length: 14 residues. Looked up from germline, CDR1 is MNHEY and CDR2 is SVGAGI. The CDR3 nucleotides are TGTGCCAGCAGTCCGTGGGACAGCAATTTTGAAGCTTTCTTT. Its protein product is CASSPWDSNFEAFF.

The rearrangement joins TRBV28 to TRBJ2-4; D possibly corresponds to TRBD2 (7 bases). Trimming pared 6 bases from V and 1 base from J, leaving 16 bases between. Germline CDR1 reads MDHEN; CDR2 reads SYDVKM. CDR3 length equals 16 residues. CDR3 protein: CASRPPGGEAKNIQYF. CDR3 coding DNA: TGTGCCAGCAGACCCCCGGGGGGCGAGGCCAAAAACATTCAGTACTTC.

Here the CDR3 DNA reads TGTGCCACAACGGACCCTTACGGACCCTACGAGCAGTACTTC. It specifies CATTDPYGPYEQYF. V gene TRBV6-5 combines with J gene TRBJ2-7; D unresolved. V lost 10 bases to trimming and J lost 2 bases, with 18 bases between them. Germline V CDR1 and CDR2: MNHEY, SVGAGI. CDR3 length: 14 residues.

The CDR3 coding sequence is TGTGCCAGTAGTATTATGACAGGGGAAGATGGCTACACCTTC. This sequence encodes CASSIMTGEDGYTF. The J gene is TRBJ1-2, the V gene TRBV19; 8 bases align to TRBD1. Germline CDR1 and CDR2: LNHDA and SQIVND (reference sequence). The CDR3 sequence is 14 residues long. Trimming cost V 3 bases and J 6 bases; bases outside gene matches: 6.

The chain recombines TRBV30 with TRBJ1-5, with a weak D call TRBD1 (6 bases). Germline V lookup: CDR1 GTSNPN, CDR2 SVGIG (reference sequence). The CDR3 loop spans 15 amino acids. Trimming removed 2 bases from V and 1 base from J, with 12 bases in between. The CDR3, as DNA: TGTGCCTGGAGTCCCCGGACAGCAAGCAATCAGCCCCAGCATTTT. Translation: CAWSPRTASNQPQHF.

The chain uses TRBV5-6 and TRBJ2-3; D remains ambiguous. CDR3 length: 12 amino acids. Germline V gene lookup returns CDR1 SGHDT and CDR2 YYEEEE. Trimming cost V 4 bases and J 5 bases, with 8 bases left between them. The CDR3 DNA follows: TGTGCCAGCAGCCTGAACATAGATACGCAGTATTTT. Its protein product is CASSLNIDTQYF.

CDR3 amino acids: CASSPSGGPGELFF. CDR3 nucleotides: TGTGCCAGCAGTCCTTCCGGGGGGCCCGGGGAGCTGTTTTTT. V gene TRBV6-6 combines with J gene TRBJ2-2; a weak D match, TRBD2 (7 bases). This CDR3 contains 14 residues. Deletions cut 5 bases from V and 6 bases from J, with 13 bases between. Per germline, CDR1 MNHNY and CDR2 SVGAGI (reference sequence).

Notes on this clone: Within the sample, other DNA sequences also encode this same CDR3. This chain's CDR3 is CASSVTGNNEQYF. In DNA, the CDR3 is TGTGCCAGCAGCGTGACAGGGAACAACGAGCAGTACTTC. The chain uses TRBV9 and TRBJ2-7, with 7 bases lining up with TRBD1. V shed 2 bases and J 5 bases; nucleotides not matched to a gene: 4. The CDR3 sequence is 13 residues long. Germline values: CDR1 SGDLS, CDR2 YYNGEE.